The 8 T cell receptor beta chains presented below share a single source sample, sequenced in a study of T cell changes during pregnancy in multiple sclerosis. Clones were read by immunoSEQ multiplex PCR, and TCRdb kept only the in-frame ones, dropping some. The data hold 40,000 to 60,000 clones, with 94% observed a single time. Sequenced material: CD4+ T cells from peripheral blood mononuclear cells, taken in the first trimester of pregnancy. The receptors stem from a female donor with multiple sclerosis, enrolled in a pregnancy study.

The rearrangement uses TRBV5-5 and TRBJ2-1, with D possibly TRBD1 on 7 matching bases. Germline CDR1 reads SGHKS; CDR2 reads YYEKEE (reference sequence). The CDR3 consists of 13 residues. V was shortened by 3 bases and J by 4 bases, with 8 bases between the two germline ends. The CDR3 loop is CASSSGGYNEQFF. The CDR3, as DNA: TGTGCCAGCAGCTCAGGGGGGTACAATGAGCAGTTCTTC. Drawing the rest from reference TRBV5-5 and TRBJ2-1, the complete variable domain is DAGVTQSPTHLIKTRGQQVTLRCSPISGHKSVSWYQQVLGQGPQFIFQYYEKEERGRGNFPDRFSARQFPNYSSELNVNALLLGDSALYLCASSSGGYNEQFFGPGTRLTVL.

The chain employs TRBV2 and TRBJ1-1; 7 nucleotides align to TRBD1. The CDR3 sequence is 13 residues long. Trimming took 2 bases from V and 5 from J; bases not matched to a gene: 2. The germline V gene encodes CDR1 SNHLY and CDR2 FYNNEI. The CDR3 loop is CASSEQGGTEAFF. The CDR3 coding sequence is TGTGCCAGCAGTGAACAGGGGGGTACTGAAGCTTTCTTT.

The chain uses TRBV9 and TRBJ2-7, with 7 bases fitting TRBD2. The CDR3 contains 14 residues. Germline trimming cut 0 bases from V and 7 bases from J; bases unmatched to any gene: 7. Germline loops: CDR1 SGDLS, CDR2 YYNGEE. CDR3 coding DNA: TGTGCCAGCAGCGTAGGCGAGCGGGGTTGGGAGCAGTACTTC. It encodes CASSVGERGWEQYF.

J is TRBJ2-5 and V is TRBV7-8, with a tentative D call TRBD1 (5 bases). From germline, CDR1 is SGHVS and CDR2 FQNEAQ. There are 17 residues in the CDR3. V was clipped by 1 base and J by 2 bases, with 17 bases between them. The CDR3 is CASSLEPYRGPQETQYF. DNA for the CDR3: TGTGCCAGCAGCTTAGAGCCGTATAGGGGCCCTCAAGAGACCCAGTACTTC.

The V gene is TRBV7-8, the J gene TRBJ1-1; D call uncertain. The CDR3 is 14 amino acids. The V end was cut by 2 bases, the J end by 0 bases, with 7 bases between. Germline CDR1 is SGHVS and CDR2 is FQNEAQ. The CDR3: CASSLSELNTEAFF. The CDR3 nucleotides read TGTGCCAGCAGCTTAAGTGAGCTGAACACTGAAGCTTTCTTT. Full variable domain (outside the CDR3, taken from reference TRBV7-8 and TRBJ1-1): GAGVSQSPRYKVAKRGQDVALRCDPISGHVSLFWYQQALGQGPEFLTYFQNEAQLDKSGLPSDRFFAERPEGSVSTLKIQRTQQEDSAVYLCASSLSELNTEAFFGQGTRLTVV.

This sequence joins TRBV12-5 and TRBJ2-7; a weak D match, TRBD2 (6 bases). V was clipped by 2 bases and J by 4 bases, with 9 bases between them. The V gene's germline CDR1 is LGHNT and CDR2 FRNRAP. The CDR3 extends over 13 amino acids. This chain's CDR3 is CASGLSAGYEQYF. The CDR3 DNA follows: TGTGCTAGTGGTTTGTCGGCGGGGTACGAGCAGTACTTC.

V is TRBV30 and J is TRBJ1-5, with D tentatively TRBD1 (6 bases). Trimming stripped 5 bases from V and 3 bases from J, with 11 bases between. The CDR3 totals 13 residues. Germline V gene data show CDR1 as GTSNPN and CDR2 as SVGIG (reference sequence). The CDR3 protein is CAWRGGPNQPQHF. Written as DNA, the CDR3 is TGTGCCTGGCGAGGGGGTCCCAATCAGCCCCAGCATTTT.

The V gene is TRBV4-1, the J gene TRBJ2-1; D is ambiguous. CDR1 MGHRA and CDR2 YSYEKL come from the germline V gene. V lost 1 base to trimming and J lost 0 bases, with 13 bases between them. The CDR3 runs 17 residues. The CDR3 loop reads CASSQVSAASSYNEQFF. The CDR3 nucleotides read TGCGCCAGCAGCCAAGTATCGGCGGCTAGCTCCTACAATGAGCAGTTCTTC.